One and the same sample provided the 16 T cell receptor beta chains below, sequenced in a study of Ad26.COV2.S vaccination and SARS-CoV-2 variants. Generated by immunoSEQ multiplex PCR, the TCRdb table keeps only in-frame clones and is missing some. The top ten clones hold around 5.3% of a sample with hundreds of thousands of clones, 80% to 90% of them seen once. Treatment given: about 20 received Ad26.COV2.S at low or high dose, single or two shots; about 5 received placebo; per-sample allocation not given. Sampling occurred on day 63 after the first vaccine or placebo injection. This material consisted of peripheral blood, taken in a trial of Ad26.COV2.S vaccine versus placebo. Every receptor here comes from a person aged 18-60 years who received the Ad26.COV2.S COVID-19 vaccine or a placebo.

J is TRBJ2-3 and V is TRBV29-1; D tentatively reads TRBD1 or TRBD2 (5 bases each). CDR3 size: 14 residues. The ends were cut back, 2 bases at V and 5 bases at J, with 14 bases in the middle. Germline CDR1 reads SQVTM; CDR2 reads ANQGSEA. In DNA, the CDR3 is TGCAGCGTTGAACTATACCAGGGAGAAGATACGCAGTATTTT. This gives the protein CSVELYQGEDTQYF.

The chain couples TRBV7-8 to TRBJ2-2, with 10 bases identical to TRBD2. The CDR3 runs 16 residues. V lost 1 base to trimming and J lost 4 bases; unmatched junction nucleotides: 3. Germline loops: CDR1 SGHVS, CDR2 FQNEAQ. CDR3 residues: CASSLVAGGPTGELFF. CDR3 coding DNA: TGTGCCAGCAGCTTAGTAGCGGGGGGACCCACCGGGGAGCTGTTTTTT.

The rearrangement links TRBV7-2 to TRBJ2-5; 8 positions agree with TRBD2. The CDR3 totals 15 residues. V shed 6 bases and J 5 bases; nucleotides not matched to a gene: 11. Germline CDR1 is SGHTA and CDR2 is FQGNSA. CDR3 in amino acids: CASSGGTRRRETQYF. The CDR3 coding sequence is TGTGCCAGCAGTGGAGGGACTAGGAGAAGGGAGACCCAGTACTTC.

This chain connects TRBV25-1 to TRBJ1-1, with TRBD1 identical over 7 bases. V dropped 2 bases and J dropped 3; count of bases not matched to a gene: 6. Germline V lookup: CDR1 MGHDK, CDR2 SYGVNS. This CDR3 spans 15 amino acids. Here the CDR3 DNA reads TGTGCCAGCAGTGAAGGAGGGGGCTGGGACACTGAAGCTTTCTTT. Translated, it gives CASSEGGGWDTEAFF.

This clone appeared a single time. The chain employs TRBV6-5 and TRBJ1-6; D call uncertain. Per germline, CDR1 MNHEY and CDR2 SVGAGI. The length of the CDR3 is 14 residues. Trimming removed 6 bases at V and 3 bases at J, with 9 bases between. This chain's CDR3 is CASSQDVYNSPLHF. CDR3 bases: TGTGCCAGCAGCCAGGACGTCTATAATTCACCCCTCCACTTT.

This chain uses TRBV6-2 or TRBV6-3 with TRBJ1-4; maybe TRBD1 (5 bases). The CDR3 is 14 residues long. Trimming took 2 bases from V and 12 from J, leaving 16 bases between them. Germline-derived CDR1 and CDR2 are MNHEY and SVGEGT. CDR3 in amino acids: CASSYPWDPIELFF. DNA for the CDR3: TGTGCCAGCAGTTACCCCTGGGACCCGATTGAACTGTTTTTT.

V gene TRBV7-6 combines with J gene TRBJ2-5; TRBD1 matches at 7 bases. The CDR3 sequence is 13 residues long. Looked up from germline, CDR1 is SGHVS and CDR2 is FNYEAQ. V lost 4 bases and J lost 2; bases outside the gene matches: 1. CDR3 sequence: CASSSGQQETQYF. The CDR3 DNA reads TGTGCCAGCAGCTCGGGACAGCAAGAGACCCAGTACTTC.

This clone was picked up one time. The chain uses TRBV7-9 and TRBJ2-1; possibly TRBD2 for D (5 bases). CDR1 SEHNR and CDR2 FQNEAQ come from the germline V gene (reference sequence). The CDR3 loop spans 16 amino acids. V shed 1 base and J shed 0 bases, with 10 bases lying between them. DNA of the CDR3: TGTGCCAGCAGCTTAGTTTTCGGGATCTCCTACAATGAGCAGTTCTTC. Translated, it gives CASSLVFGISYNEQFF.

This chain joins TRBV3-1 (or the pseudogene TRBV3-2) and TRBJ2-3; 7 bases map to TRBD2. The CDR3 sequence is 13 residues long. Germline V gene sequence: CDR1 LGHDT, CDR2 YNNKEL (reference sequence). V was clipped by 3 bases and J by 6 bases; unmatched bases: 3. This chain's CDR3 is CASSQGREDTQYF. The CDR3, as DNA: TGTGCCAGCAGCCAGGGGAGGGAGGATACGCAGTATTTT.

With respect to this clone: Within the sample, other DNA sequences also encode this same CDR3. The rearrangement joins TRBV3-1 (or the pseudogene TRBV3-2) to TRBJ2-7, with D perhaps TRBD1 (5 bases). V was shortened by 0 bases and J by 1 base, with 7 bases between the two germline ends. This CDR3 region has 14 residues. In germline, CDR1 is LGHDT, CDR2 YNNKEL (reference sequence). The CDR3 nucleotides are TGTGCCAGCAGCCAAGATACAGGATCCTACGAGCAGTACTTC. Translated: CASSQDTGSYEQYF.

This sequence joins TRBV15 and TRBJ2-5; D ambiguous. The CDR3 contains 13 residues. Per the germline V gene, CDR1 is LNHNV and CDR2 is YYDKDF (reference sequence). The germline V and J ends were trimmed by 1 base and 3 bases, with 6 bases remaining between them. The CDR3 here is CATSRVAEETQYF. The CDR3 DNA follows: TGTGCCACCAGCAGAGTGGCGGAAGAGACCCAGTACTTC.

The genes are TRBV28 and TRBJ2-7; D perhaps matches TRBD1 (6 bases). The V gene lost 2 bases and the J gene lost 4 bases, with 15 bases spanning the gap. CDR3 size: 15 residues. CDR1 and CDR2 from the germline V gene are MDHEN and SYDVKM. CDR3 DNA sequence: TGTGCCAGCAGTTTAAGGGCAGGGGAAATTTACGAGCAGTACTTC. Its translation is CASSLRAGEIYEQYF.

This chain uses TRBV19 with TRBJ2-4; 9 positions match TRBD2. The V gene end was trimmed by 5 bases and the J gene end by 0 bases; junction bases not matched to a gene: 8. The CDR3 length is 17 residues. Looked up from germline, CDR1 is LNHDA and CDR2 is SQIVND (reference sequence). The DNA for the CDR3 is TGTGCCAGTAGTGATAGCGGGGGCCGTTTAGCCAAAAACATTCAGTACTTC. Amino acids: CASSDSGGRLAKNIQYF. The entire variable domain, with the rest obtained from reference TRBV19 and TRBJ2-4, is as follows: DGGITQSPKYLFRKEGQNVTLSCEQNLNHDAMYWYRQDPGQGLRLIYYSQIVNDFQKGDIAEGYSVSREKKESFPLTVTSAQKNPTAFYLCASSDSGGRLAKNIQYFGAGTRLSVL.

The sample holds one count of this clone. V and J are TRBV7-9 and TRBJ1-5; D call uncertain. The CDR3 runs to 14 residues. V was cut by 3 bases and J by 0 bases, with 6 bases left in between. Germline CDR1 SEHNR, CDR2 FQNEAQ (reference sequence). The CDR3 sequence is CASSFSFSNQPQHF. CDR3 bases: TGTGCCAGCAGCTTTTCGTTTAGCAATCAGCCCCAGCATTTT.

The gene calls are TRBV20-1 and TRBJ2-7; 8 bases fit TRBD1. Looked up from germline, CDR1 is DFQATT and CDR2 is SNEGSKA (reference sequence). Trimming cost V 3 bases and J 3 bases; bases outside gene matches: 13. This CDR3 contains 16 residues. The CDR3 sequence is CSASAIPDRDRYEQYF. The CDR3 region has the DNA TGCAGTGCTAGTGCTATCCCGGACAGGGACCGCTACGAGCAGTACTTC.

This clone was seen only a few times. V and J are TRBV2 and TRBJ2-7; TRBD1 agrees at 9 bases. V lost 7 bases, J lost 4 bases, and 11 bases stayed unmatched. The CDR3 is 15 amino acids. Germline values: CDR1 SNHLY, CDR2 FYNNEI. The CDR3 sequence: CASMRGQGTWYEQYF. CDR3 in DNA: TGTGCCAGCATGAGGGGACAGGGAACATGGTACGAGCAGTACTTC.